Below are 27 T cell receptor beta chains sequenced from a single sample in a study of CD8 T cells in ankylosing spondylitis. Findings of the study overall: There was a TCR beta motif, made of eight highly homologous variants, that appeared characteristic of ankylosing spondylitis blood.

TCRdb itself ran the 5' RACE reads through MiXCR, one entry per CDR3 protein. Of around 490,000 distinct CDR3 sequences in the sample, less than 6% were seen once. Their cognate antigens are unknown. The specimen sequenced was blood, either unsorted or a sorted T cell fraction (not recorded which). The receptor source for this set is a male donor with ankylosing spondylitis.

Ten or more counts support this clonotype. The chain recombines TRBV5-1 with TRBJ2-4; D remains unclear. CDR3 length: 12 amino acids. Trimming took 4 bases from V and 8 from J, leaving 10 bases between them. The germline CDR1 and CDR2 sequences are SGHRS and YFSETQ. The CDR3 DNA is TGCGCCAGCAGCCTTCCCCCGGACATTCAGTACTTC. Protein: CASSLPPDIQYF.

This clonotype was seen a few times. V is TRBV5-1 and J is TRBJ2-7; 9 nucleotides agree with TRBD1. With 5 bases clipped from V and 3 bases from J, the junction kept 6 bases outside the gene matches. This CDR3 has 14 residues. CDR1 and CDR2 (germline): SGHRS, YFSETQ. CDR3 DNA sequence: TGCGCCAGCAGACTGGGGGACAGGGTCTACGAGCAGTACTTC. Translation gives CASRLGDRVYEQYF.

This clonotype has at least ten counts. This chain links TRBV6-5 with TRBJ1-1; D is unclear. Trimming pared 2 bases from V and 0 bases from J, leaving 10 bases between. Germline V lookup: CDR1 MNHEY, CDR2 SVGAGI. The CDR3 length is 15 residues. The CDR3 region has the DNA TGTGCCAGCAGTTACCGACTGGGAATGAACACTGAAGCTTTCTTT. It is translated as CASSYRLGMNTEAFF.

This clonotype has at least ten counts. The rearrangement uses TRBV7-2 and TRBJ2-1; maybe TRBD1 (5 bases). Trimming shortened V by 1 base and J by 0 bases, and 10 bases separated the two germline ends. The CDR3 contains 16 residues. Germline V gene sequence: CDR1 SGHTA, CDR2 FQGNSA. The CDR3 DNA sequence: TGTGCCAGCAGCTTAGACTGGACATACTCCTACAATGAGCAGTTCTTC. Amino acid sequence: CASSLDWTYSYNEQFF.

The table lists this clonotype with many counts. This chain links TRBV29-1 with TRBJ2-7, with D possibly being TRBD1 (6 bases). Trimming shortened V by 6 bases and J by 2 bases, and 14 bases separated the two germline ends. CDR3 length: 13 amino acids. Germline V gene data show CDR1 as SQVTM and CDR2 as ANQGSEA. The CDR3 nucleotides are TGCAGCGTCGGACAGAAGTTAACCTACGAGCAGTACTTC. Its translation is CSVGQKLTYEQYF.

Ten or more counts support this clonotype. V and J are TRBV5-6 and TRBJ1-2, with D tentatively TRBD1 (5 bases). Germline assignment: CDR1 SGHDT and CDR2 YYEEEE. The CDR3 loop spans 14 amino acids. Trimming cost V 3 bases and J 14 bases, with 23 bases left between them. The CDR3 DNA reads TGTGCCAGCAGCTCTGGGATAGGGGACCCCCCTAAAACCTTC. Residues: CASSSGIGDPPKTF.

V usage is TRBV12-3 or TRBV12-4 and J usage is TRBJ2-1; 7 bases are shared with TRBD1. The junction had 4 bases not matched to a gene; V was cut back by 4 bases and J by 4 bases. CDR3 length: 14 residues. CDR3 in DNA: TGTGCCAGCAGTTCAGGGGGTCTATACAATGAGCAGTTCTTC. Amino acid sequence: CASSSGGLYNEQFF.

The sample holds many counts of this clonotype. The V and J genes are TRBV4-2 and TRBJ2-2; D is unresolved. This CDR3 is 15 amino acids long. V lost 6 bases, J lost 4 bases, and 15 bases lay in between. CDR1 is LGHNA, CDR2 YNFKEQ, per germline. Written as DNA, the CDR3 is TGTGCCAGCAGTCCCCCGGCAGGATTCACCGGGGAGCTGTTTTTT. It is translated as CASSPPAGFTGELFF.

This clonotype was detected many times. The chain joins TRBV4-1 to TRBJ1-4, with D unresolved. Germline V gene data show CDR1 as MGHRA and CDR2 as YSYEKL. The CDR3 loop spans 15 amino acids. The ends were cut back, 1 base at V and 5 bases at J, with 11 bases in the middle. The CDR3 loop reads CASSQGQVSNEKLFF. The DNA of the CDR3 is TGCGCCAGCAGCCAAGGGCAGGTCTCGAATGAAAAACTGTTTTTT.

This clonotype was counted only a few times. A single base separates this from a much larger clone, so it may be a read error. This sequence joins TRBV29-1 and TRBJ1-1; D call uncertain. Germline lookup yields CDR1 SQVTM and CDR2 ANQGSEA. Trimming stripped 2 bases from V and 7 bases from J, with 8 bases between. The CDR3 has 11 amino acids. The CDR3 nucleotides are TGCAGCGTTGAACCGGACTTTGAAGCTTTCTTT. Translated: CSVEPDFEAFF. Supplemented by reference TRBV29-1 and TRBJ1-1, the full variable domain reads SAVISQKPSRDICQRGTSLTIQCQVDSQVTMMFWYRQQPGQSLTLIATANQGSEATYESGFVIDKFPISRPNLTFSTLTVSNMSPEDSSIYLCSVEPDFEAFFGQGTRLTVV.

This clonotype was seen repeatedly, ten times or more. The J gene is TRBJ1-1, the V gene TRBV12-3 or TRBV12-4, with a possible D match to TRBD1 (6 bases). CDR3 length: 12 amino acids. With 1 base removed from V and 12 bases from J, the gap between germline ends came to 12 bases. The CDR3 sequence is CASSLDRAKPFF. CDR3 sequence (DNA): TGTGCCAGCAGTTTAGACAGGGCGAAGCCTTTCTTT.

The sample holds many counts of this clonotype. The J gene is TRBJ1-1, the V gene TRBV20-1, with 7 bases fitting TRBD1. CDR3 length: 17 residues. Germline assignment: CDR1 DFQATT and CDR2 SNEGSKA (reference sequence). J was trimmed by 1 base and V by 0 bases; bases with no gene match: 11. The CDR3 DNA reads TGCAGTGCTAGAGATGGGAGGAGGGGGCAAGAGAACACTGAAGCTTTCTTT. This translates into CSARDGRRGQENTEAFF.

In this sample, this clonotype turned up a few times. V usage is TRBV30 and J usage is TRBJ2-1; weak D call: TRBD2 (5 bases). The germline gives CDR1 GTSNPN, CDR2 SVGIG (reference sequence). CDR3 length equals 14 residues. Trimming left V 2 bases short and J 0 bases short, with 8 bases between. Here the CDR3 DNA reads TGTGCCTGGAGTTATGGGAGCTCCTACAATGAGCAGTTCTTC. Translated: CAWSYGSSYNEQFF.

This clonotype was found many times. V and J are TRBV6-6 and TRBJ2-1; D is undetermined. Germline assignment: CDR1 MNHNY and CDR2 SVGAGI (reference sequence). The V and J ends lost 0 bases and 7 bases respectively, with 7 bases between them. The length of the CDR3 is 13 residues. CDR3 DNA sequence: TGTGCCAGCAGTTACTCGGCCAAAAATGAGCAGTTCTTC. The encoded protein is CASSYSAKNEQFF.

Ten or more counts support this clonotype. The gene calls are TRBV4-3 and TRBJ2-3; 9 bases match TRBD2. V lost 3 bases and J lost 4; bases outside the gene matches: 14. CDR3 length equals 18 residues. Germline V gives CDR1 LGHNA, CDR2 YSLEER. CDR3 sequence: CASSHRFGGRALADTQYF. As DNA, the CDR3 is TGCGCCAGCAGCCACCGTTTCGGCGGGAGGGCCCTCGCAGATACGCAGTATTTT.

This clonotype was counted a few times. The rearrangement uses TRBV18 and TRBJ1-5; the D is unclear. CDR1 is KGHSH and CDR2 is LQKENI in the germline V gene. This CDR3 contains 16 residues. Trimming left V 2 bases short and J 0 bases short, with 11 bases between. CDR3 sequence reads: CASSPETAYSNQPQHF. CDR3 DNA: TGTGCCAGCTCACCAGAGACGGCCTATAGCAATCAGCCCCAGCATTTT. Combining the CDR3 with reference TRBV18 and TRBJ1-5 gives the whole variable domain NAGVMQNPRHLVRRRGQEARLRCSPMKGHSHVYWYRQLPEEGLKFMVYLQKENIIDESGMPKERFSAEFPKEGPSILRIQQVVRGDSAAYFCASSPETAYSNQPQHFGDGTRLSIL.

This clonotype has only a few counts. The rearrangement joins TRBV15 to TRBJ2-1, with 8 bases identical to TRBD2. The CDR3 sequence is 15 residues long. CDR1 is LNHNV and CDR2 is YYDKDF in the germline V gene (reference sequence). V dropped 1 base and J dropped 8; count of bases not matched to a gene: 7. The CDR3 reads CATSRAGLGYDEQFF. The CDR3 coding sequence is TGTGCCACCAGCAGAGCGGGACTAGGTTACGATGAGCAGTTCTTC.

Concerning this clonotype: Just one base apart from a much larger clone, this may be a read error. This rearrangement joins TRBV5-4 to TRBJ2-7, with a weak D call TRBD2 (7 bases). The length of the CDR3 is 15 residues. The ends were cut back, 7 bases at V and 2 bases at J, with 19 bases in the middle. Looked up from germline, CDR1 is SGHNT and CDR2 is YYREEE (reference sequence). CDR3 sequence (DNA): TGTGCCAGCGCTGGGGGCGGGAGTTTCACCTACGAGCAGTACTTC. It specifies CASAGGGSFTYEQYF.

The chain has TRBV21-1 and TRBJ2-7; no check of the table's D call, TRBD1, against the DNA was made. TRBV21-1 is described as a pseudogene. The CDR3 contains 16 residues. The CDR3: CARTPGQGIQRYEQYF. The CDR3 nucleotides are TGTGCCAGGACACCGGGACAGGGCATTCAAAGGTACGAGCAGTACTTC.

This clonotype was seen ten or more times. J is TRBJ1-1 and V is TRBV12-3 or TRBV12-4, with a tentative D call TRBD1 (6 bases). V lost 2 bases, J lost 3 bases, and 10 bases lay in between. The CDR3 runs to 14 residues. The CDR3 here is CASSLQGIYTEAFF. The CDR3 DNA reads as TGTGCCAGCAGTTTACAGGGGATATACACTGAAGCTTTCTTT.

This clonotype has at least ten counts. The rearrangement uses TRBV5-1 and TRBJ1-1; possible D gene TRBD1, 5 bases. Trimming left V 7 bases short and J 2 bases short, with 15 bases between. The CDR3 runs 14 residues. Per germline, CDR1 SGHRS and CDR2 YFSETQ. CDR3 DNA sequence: TGCGCCAGCCGCATATTTGGACAAAACACTGAAGCTTTCTTT. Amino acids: CASRIFGQNTEAFF.

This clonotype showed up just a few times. CDR3 region: CASSQDGHRANTGELFF. The DNA for the CDR3 is TGTGCCAGCAGCCAAGATGGTCACAGGGCTAACACCGGGGAGCTGTTTTTT. This sequence joins TRBV4-2 and TRBJ2-2, with D possibly being TRBD1 (6 bases). This CDR3 has 17 amino acids. V was clipped by 0 bases and J by 2 bases, with 13 bases between them. Germline V gene sequence: CDR1 LGHNA, CDR2 YNFKEQ.

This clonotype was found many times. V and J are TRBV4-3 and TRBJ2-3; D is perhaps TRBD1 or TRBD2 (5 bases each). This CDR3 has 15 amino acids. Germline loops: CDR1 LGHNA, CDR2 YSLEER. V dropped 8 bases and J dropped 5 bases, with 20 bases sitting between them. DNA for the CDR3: TGCGCCAGCGGATGGGGACGGGATCAGATAGATACGCAGTATTTT. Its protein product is CASGWGRDQIDTQYF.

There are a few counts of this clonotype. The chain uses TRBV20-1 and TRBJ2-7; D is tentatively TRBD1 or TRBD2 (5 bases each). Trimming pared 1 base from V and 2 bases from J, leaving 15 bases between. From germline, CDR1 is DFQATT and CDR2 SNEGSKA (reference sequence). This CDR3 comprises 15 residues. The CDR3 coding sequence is TGCAGTGCTAGAGGTAGCCGGGACGGGGCCTACGAGCAGTACTTC. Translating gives CSARGSRDGAYEQYF.

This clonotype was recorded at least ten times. CDR3 residues: CASSLVGVQRLGEQYF. In nucleotides, the CDR3 is TGTGCCAGCAGCTTAGTAGGGGTACAAAGATTGGGCGAGCAGTACTTC. This chain connects TRBV7-9 to TRBJ2-7, with D maybe TRBD1 (5 bases). V shed 1 base and J shed 6 bases, with 19 bases lying between them. The CDR3 has 16 amino acids. Germline values: CDR1 SEHNR, CDR2 FQNEAQ (reference sequence).

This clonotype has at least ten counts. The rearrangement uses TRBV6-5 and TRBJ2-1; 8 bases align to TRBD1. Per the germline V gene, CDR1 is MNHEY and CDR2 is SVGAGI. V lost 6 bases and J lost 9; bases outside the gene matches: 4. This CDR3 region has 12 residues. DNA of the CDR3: TGTGCCAGCAGATATGGGACAGGTGAGCAGTTCTTC. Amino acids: CASRYGTGEQFF.

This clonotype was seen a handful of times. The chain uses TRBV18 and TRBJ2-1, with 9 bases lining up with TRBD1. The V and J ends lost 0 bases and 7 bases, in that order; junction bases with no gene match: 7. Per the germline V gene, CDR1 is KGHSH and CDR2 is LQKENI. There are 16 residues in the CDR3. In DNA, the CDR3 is TGTGCCAGCTCACCACCGGGACAGGGTAAAGGTAATGAGCAGTTCTTC. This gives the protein CASSPPGQGKGNEQFF.